Following are 32 T cell receptor beta chains from one sample sequenced in a study of T cells in Graves' hyperthyroidism and ophthalmopathy. Amplification yielded TCR beta CDR3 regions, with RNA transcripts as the source. An initial round of RT-PCR targeting the TCR CDR3 relied on the HTBI primer set. TCRdb processed the multiplex PCR reads anew with MiXCR; each CDR3 protein has one entry. This sample has approximately 370,000 distinct CDR3 sequences; around 14% occur once, and the top ten carry around a third. Sequences were obtained from blood. The source is a woman in her thirties with Graves' hyperthyroidism.

The chain combines TRBV6-1 with TRBJ2-7, with D possibly being TRBD1 or TRBD2 (6 bases each). Per the germline V gene, CDR1 is MNHNS and CDR2 is SASEGT. Trimming shortened V by 6 bases and J by 5 bases, and 23 bases separated the two germline ends. The CDR3 runs 16 residues. The CDR3 reads CASSRQEGTLENEQYF. CDR3 nucleotide sequence: TGTGCCAGCAGCCGACAGGAGGGGACCCTAGAGAACGAGCAGTACTTC.

This clonotype was seen ten or more times. The V call is TRBV3-1, the J call TRBJ1-5; D gene unclear. Trimming cost V 0 bases and J 4 bases, with 10 bases left between them. Germline CDR1 LGHDT, CDR2 YNNKEL (reference sequence). The CDR3 is 15 amino acids. CDR3 DNA sequence: TGTGCCAGCAGCCAAGAAATTTGGATAAATCAGCCCCAGCATTTT. Translation: CASSQEIWINQPQHF.

This clonotype was seen repeatedly, ten times or more. The chain employs TRBV12-3 or TRBV12-4 and TRBJ1-2; D call uncertain. Trimming removed 2 bases at V and 8 bases at J, with 12 bases between. CDR3 length: 13 amino acids. CDR3 DNA: TGTGCCAGCAGTTTACAACAGCCGGAGGGCTACACCTTC. Its translation: CASSLQQPEGYTF.

This clonotype appeared a few times. The chain combines TRBV28 with TRBJ2-1, with D possibly being TRBD1 (6 bases). CDR1 MDHEN and CDR2 SYDVKM come from the germline V gene. V was clipped by 1 base and J by 8 bases, with 15 bases between them. The CDR3 spans 15 residues. The DNA for the CDR3 is TGTGCCAGCAGTTTATCGACCGGGACAATCGATGAGCAGTTCTTC. This encodes CASSLSTGTIDEQFF.

This clonotype was counted ten times or more. The V call is TRBV3-1, the J call TRBJ2-1; TRBD2 might be the D (6 bases). The CDR3 runs 17 residues. Germline CDR1 is LGHDT and CDR2 is YNNKEL (reference sequence). Trimming took 1 base from V and 8 from J, leaving 21 bases between them. The CDR3 is CASSQGRGRGRWDEQFF. CDR3 DNA sequence: TGTGCCAGCAGCCAAGGCCGGGGGAGAGGTCGGTGGGATGAGCAGTTCTTC.

This clonotype was seen many times. The CDR3 DNA reads as TGTGCCAGCAGTTTGGGGGTCAGGCGCACAGATACGCAGTATTTT. It specifies CASSLGVRRTDTQYF. This chain connects TRBV28 to TRBJ2-3, with D perhaps matching TRBD1 or TRBD2 (5 bases each). Trimming cost V 3 bases and J 1 base, with 11 bases left between them. Germline V lookup: CDR1 MDHEN, CDR2 SYDVKM. This CDR3 comprises 15 residues.

V usage is TRBV20-1 and J usage is TRBJ2-2, with D possibly called TRBD1 or TRBD2 (6 bases each). In germline, CDR1 is DFQATT, CDR2 SNEGSKA (reference sequence). V was trimmed by 1 base and J by 5 bases, leaving 17 bases between them. This CDR3 is 16 amino acids long. CDR3 coding DNA: TGCAGTGCTAGAGCACGGGACGGGGGCTGGACCGGGGAGCTGTTTTTT. As protein: CSARARDGGWTGELFF.

This clonotype occurred many times. The chain uses TRBV12-3 or TRBV12-4 and TRBJ1-5, with TRBD1 identical over 7 bases. This CDR3 region has 15 residues. Trimming cost V 6 bases and J 4 bases; bases outside gene matches: 9. CDR3 sequence reads: CASSSRTGGNQPQHF. The CDR3, as DNA: TGTGCCAGCAGCTCCCGGACAGGTGGTAATCAGCCCCAGCATTTT.

This rearrangement joins TRBV6-1 to TRBJ2-2; no clear D gene. The germline CDR1 and CDR2 sequences are MNHNS and SASEGT. V shed 2 bases and J shed 1 base, with 5 bases lying between them. The CDR3 length is 14 residues. CDR3 nucleotides: TGTGCCAGCAGTGAATACAAGAACACCGGGGAGCTGTTTTTT. Its protein is CASSEYKNTGELFF.

This clonotype appeared many times. The chain has TRBV7-2 and TRBJ2-7; D might be TRBD2 (6 bases). V was clipped by 1 base and J by 7 bases, with 23 bases between them. The CDR3 length is 17 residues. CDR1 is SGHTA and CDR2 is FQGNSA in the germline V gene. Here the CDR3 reads CASSLGGDTSREREQYF. CDR3 DNA: TGTGCCAGCAGCTTAGGGGGGGATACTAGCAGAGAGAGGGAGCAGTACTTC. Looking up the rest from reference TRBV7-2 and TRBJ2-7 gives the full variable domain: GAGVSQSPSNKVTEKGKDVELRCDPISGHTALYWYRQSLGQGLEFLIYFQGNSAPDKSGLPSDRFSAERTGGSVSTLTIQRTQQEDSAVYLCASSLGGDTSREREQYFGPGTRLTVT.

This clonotype appeared many times. The chain links TRBV4-1 to TRBJ2-4, with D perhaps matching TRBD1 (5 bases). The CDR3 consists of 14 residues. Germline V lookup: CDR1 MGHRA, CDR2 YSYEKL. The germline V and J ends were trimmed by 4 bases and 6 bases, with 13 bases remaining between them. The CDR3 nucleotides read TGCGCCAGCAGCCCGCAGGGCCAATTAAACATTCAGTACTTC. Translated: CASSPQGQLNIQYF.

V and J are TRBV24-1 and TRBJ2-1; 7 nucleotides agree with TRBD1. Germline CDR1 and CDR2: KGHDR and SFDVKD. V gave up 1 base and J gave up 14 bases; unmatched junction bases: 7. This CDR3 has 13 residues. CDR3 in DNA: TGTGCCACCAGTGATTTAAACAGGGGCACGGAGTTCTTC. Translated: CATSDLNRGTEFF.

Concerning this clonotype: One base away lies a much larger clone, so this may be a sequencing read error. The chain links TRBV5-6 to TRBJ2-1; the match to TRBD1 covers 8 bases. Per germline, CDR1 SGHDT and CDR2 YYEEEE. The CDR3 spans 14 residues. V was clipped by 5 bases and J by 5 bases; unmatched bases: 6. This CDR3 reads CASRGTGSNNEQFF. DNA for the CDR3: TGTGCCAGCAGAGGGACAGGCAGCAACAATGAGCAGTTCTTC.

This clonotype was recorded a few times. The chain recombines TRBV5-1 with TRBJ2-1; D is unresolved. The germline CDR1 and CDR2 sequences are SGHRS and YFSETQ. Trimming took off 4 bases at V and 4 bases at J, with 15 bases between the two ends. The CDR3 has 15 residues. The CDR3 loop reads CASSRTGPEYNEQFF. CDR3 DNA: TGCGCCAGCAGCCGGACGGGCCCCGAGTACAATGAGCAGTTCTTC.

This clonotype was observed many times. V and J are TRBV3-1 and TRBJ2-7; D remains ambiguous. Trimming stripped 2 bases from V and 0 bases from J, with 5 bases between. This CDR3 is 13 amino acids long. In germline, CDR1 is LGHDT, CDR2 YNNKEL (reference sequence). CDR3 residues: CASSQLNSYEQYF. The DNA for the CDR3 is TGTGCCAGCAGCCAACTGAACTCCTACGAGCAGTACTTC.

The rearrangement uses TRBV7-2 and TRBJ2-1; D gene unclear. The germline V and J ends were trimmed by 2 bases and 3 bases, with 8 bases remaining between them. Per the germline V gene, CDR1 is SGHTA and CDR2 is FQGNSA. The CDR3 contains 14 residues. CDR3 in amino acids: CASSLIPIYNEQFF. Here the CDR3 DNA reads TGTGCCAGCAGCTTAATCCCCATCTACAATGAGCAGTTCTTC.

The chain employs TRBV7-6 and TRBJ2-3; TRBD2 matches at 7 bases. Looked up from germline, CDR1 is SGHVS and CDR2 is FNYEAQ. The V and J ends lost 3 bases and 4 bases, in that order; junction bases with no gene match: 7. The CDR3 is 15 residues long. CDR3 nucleotides: TGTGCCAGCAGCTTTCGGGCGGGAGAGGCAGATACGCAGTATTTT. Its protein is CASSFRAGEADTQYF.

This clonotype was seen many times. The chain links TRBV27 to TRBJ2-7, with a tentative D call TRBD1 (5 bases). V shed 2 bases and J shed 0 bases, with 14 bases lying between them. CDR3 size: 16 residues. Per the germline V gene, CDR1 is MNHEY and CDR2 is SMNVEV (reference sequence). CDR3 residues: CASSLGSQVGSYEQYF. CDR3 DNA: TGTGCCAGCAGTTTAGGGTCACAGGTTGGCTCCTACGAGCAGTACTTC.

The chain employs TRBV10-1 and TRBJ2-3, with 7 bases aligning to TRBD1. V lost 4 bases to trimming and J lost 1 base; unmatched junction nucleotides: 2. The CDR3 extends over 14 amino acids. Germline V gene lookup returns CDR1 WNHNN and CDR2 SYGVQD (reference sequence). The CDR3 sequence: CASSGGTGTDTQYF. CDR3 DNA sequence: TGCGCCAGCAGTGGGGGGACAGGCACAGATACGCAGTATTTT.

Only a few counts were recorded for this clonotype. This sequence joins TRBV7-2 and TRBJ1-4, with 8 bases fitting TRBD1. Germline CDR1 and CDR2: SGHTA and FQGNSA. Trimming removed 2 bases from V and 8 bases from J; junction bases left unmatched: 7. CDR3 size: 15 residues. CDR3 in DNA: TGTGCCAGCAGCTTAAGGACAGGGTATAGGGAAAAACTGTTTTTT. Translation gives CASSLRTGYREKLFF.

The chain employs TRBV7-2 and TRBJ2-7, with 8 bases aligning to TRBD2. Germline V gives CDR1 SGHTA, CDR2 FQGNSA. V was pared by 5 bases and J by 2 bases, with 5 bases of the junction left unmatched. There are 14 residues in the CDR3. The CDR3 spells CASSRVTSAYEQYF. CDR3 nucleotides: TGTGCCAGCAGCCGTGTGACTAGCGCCTACGAGCAGTACTTC.

The rearrangement links TRBV30 to TRBJ2-2; 10 nucleotides align to TRBD2. The CDR3 loop spans 14 amino acids. Trimming at V came to 2 bases and at J to 6 bases, leaving 3 bases not matched to a gene. Germline V gives CDR1 GTSNPN, CDR2 SVGIG (reference sequence). CDR3 sequence: CAWSRGTSAGELFF. The CDR3 DNA sequence: TGTGCCTGGAGTCGGGGGACTAGCGCCGGGGAGCTGTTTTTT.

This clonotype was counted ten times or more. The chain uses TRBV20-1 and TRBJ2-1; 14 bases align to TRBD2. V lost 6 bases, J lost 3 bases, and 7 bases stayed unmatched. Germline CDR1 and CDR2: DFQATT and SNEGSKA (reference sequence). This CDR3 has 16 amino acids. CDR3 sequence (DNA): TGCAGTGCGGACGGGACTAGCGGGAGAAACTACAATGAGCAGTTCTTC. It encodes CSADGTSGRNYNEQFF.

The chain couples TRBV5-1 to TRBJ2-7; 7 bases are a match to TRBD1. The ends lost 4 bases at V and 3 bases at J; junction bases unmatched: 10. Germline V gene data show CDR1 as SGHRS and CDR2 as YFSETQ. This CDR3 is 15 amino acids long. The chain's CDR3 is CASSVAPGQLYEQYF. In DNA, the CDR3 is TGCGCCAGCAGCGTAGCGCCGGGACAGCTCTACGAGCAGTACTTC.

This rearrangement joins TRBV29-1 to TRBJ2-1; 9 nucleotides match TRBD1. The J segment lost 8 bases and the V segment lost 5 bases, leaving 4 bases of the junction unmatched. The germline gives CDR1 SQVTM, CDR2 ANQGSEA. The CDR3 loop spans 12 amino acids. The DNA for the CDR3 is TGCAGCGTTCGGGACAGGGTCGATGAGCAGTTCTTC. Protein product: CSVRDRVDEQFF.

This clonotype was observed a handful of times. The rearrangement joins TRBV6-1 to TRBJ2-5; TRBD2 matches 12 bases. Unmatched junction bases numbered 8, after V lost 8 bases and J lost 7 bases. The CDR3 has 14 amino acids. Per germline, CDR1 MNHNS and CDR2 SASEGT. This CDR3 reads CASARTSGKGTQYF. The CDR3, as DNA: TGTGCCAGCGCGAGGACTAGCGGGAAAGGGACCCAGTACTTC.

In its sample, this clonotype was seen many times. The rearrangement uses TRBV7-3 and TRBJ1-1; no reliable D call. CDR3 length: 14 residues. Germline CDR1 reads SGHTA; CDR2 reads FQGTGA. V was shortened by 4 bases and J by 3 bases, with 12 bases between the two germline ends. Here the CDR3 reads CASSSIKEDTEAFF. The CDR3 nucleotides are TGTGCCAGCAGCTCCATCAAGGAGGACACTGAAGCTTTCTTT. The full variable domain, completed using reference TRBV7-3 and TRBJ1-1, is GAGVSQTPSNKVTEKGKYVELRCDPISGHTALYWYRQSLGQGPEFLIYFQGTGAADDSGLPNDRFFAVRPEGSVSTLKIQRTERGDSAVYLCASSSIKEDTEAFFGQGTRLTVV.

J is TRBJ2-7 and V is TRBV7-9; 9 nucleotides match TRBD2. J lost 0 bases, V lost 5 bases, and 5 bases had no gene match. CDR1 SEHNR and CDR2 FQNEAQ come from the germline V gene (reference sequence). CDR3 length: 15 residues. The CDR3 sequence: CASSQQTSGSYEQYF. The CDR3, as DNA: TGTGCCAGCAGCCAACAGACTAGCGGCTCCTACGAGCAGTACTTC.

Many counts were recorded for this clonotype. The genes are TRBV6-6 and TRBJ1-5, with a weak D call TRBD1 (5 bases). The ends were cut back, 2 bases at V and 3 bases at J, with 11 bases in the middle. Germline V CDR1 and CDR2: MNHNY, SVGAGI (reference sequence). The CDR3 has 15 residues. The CDR3 spells CASSYTGTDNQPQHF. The CDR3 bases are TGTGCCAGCAGTTACACCGGGACGGACAATCAGCCCCAGCATTTT.

This clonotype has a count of ten or more. The chain combines TRBV18 with TRBJ2-1; the D gene could be TRBD1 or TRBD2 (5 bases each). The CDR3 loop spans 15 amino acids. With 3 bases removed from V and 3 bases from J, the gap between germline ends came to 12 bases. Germline V gene lookup returns CDR1 KGHSH and CDR2 LQKENI. In DNA, the CDR3 is TGTGCCAGCTCACCTCTCGGGGCGATCTACAATGAGCAGTTCTTC. This sequence encodes CASSPLGAIYNEQFF.

The table lists this clonotype with a few counts. The chain links TRBV2 to TRBJ2-1; the D gene could be TRBD1 or TRBD2 (5 bases each). V lost 6 bases and J lost 7, with 19 bases in between. CDR1 and CDR2 (germline): SNHLY, FYNNEI. There are 15 residues in the CDR3. The CDR3 DNA reads TGTGCCAGCAGCTCCGGGACGAAAGGATTGAATGAGCAGTTCTTC. It codes for CASSSGTKGLNEQFF.

This clonotype was picked up many times. J is TRBJ2-3 and V is TRBV7-9, with 9 bases fitting TRBD2. The V segment lost 1 base and the J segment 2 bases; nucleotides outside the gene matches: 7. From germline, CDR1 is SEHNR and CDR2 FQNEAQ (reference sequence). The CDR3 totals 17 residues. CDR3 amino acids: CASSLGSLAGTTDTQYF. The CDR3 DNA follows: TGTGCCAGCAGCTTAGGCTCCCTAGCGGGAACCACAGATACGCAGTATTTT.